Presented here are 14 T cell receptor beta chains from one specimen sequenced in a study of early T cells in non-severe SARS-CoV-2 infection. One entry per CDR3 protein, called by TCRdb with MiXCR from the 5' RACE reads. The table has some 55,000 distinct CDR3 sequences, around 10% seen once. Material: whole blood, obtained at baseline. These receptors all come from an adult who was a healthcare worker with PCR-confirmed SARS-CoV-2 infection or an uninfected control (not recorded which).

There are many counts of this clonotype. Germline and junction disagree at one end, which may indicate a read error. The DNA of the CDR3 is TGTGCCAGCAGCTTGGGACTAGGATCCTTCAATGAGCAGTTCTTC. Its translation is CASSLGLGSFNEQFF. The V gene is TRBV7-7, the J gene TRBJ2-1; 8 bases agree with TRBD2. Germline V gene lookup returns CDR1 SSHAT and CDR2 FNYEAQ (reference sequence). The CDR3 consists of 15 residues. Supplemented by reference TRBV7-7 and TRBJ2-1, the full variable domain reads GAGVSQSPRYKVTKRGQDVTLRCDPISSHATLYWYQQALGQGPEFLTYFNYEAQPDKSGLPSDRFSAERPEGSISTLTIQRTEQRDSAMYRCASSLGLGSFNEQFFGPGTRLTVL.

In its sample, this clonotype was seen many times. V is TRBV28 and J is TRBJ1-1, with D possibly TRBD1 on 5 matching bases. This CDR3 region has 14 residues. V dropped 5 bases and J dropped 0 bases, with 10 bases sitting between them. Per the germline V gene, CDR1 is MDHEN and CDR2 is SYDVKM. The CDR3: CASSTGPLNTEAFF. DNA for the CDR3: TGTGCCAGCAGTACGGGACCCCTGAACACTGAAGCTTTCTTT. The whole variable domain, filled in from reference TRBV28 and TRBJ1-1, reads DVKVTQSSRYLVKRTGEKVFLECVQDMDHENMFWYRQDPGLGLRLIYFSYDVKMKEKGDIPEGYSVSREKKERFSLILESASTNQTSMYLCASSTGPLNTEAFFGQGTRLTVV.

The V gene is TRBV29-1, the J gene TRBJ1-1; D remains unclear. CDR1 SQVTM and CDR2 ANQGSEA come from the germline V gene. The CDR3 sequence is 12 residues long. V was pared by 7 bases and J by 7 bases, with 16 bases between. The CDR3 DNA is TGCAGCGCCGCGGGAAGGCGGAATGAAGCTTTCTTT. Translation gives CSAAGRRNEAFF.

V and J are TRBV10-3 and TRBJ1-1, with D perhaps TRBD1 (5 bases). This CDR3 contains 11 residues. V was clipped by 6 bases and J by 5 bases, with 7 bases between them. Germline assignment: CDR1 ENHRY and CDR2 SYGVKD. As DNA, the CDR3 is TGTGCCATCAGAGGGGATACTGAAGCTTTCTTT. The encoded protein is CAIRGDTEAFF.

The chain is built from TRBV4-1 and TRBJ2-3; 12 bases are shared with TRBD2. The germline CDR1 and CDR2 sequences are MGHRA and YSYEKL. The CDR3 totals 14 residues. Trimming took 9 bases from V and 4 from J; bases not matched to a gene: 5. CDR3 loop: CARPLAGGSDTQYF. The CDR3 nucleotides are TGCGCCAGACCACTAGCGGGAGGATCAGATACGCAGTATTTT.

V and J are TRBV28 and TRBJ2-7; D is ambiguous. In germline, CDR1 is MDHEN, CDR2 SYDVKM. CDR3 length: 15 residues. The germline V and J ends were trimmed by 4 bases and 2 bases, with 15 bases remaining between them. Written as DNA, the CDR3 is TGTGCCAGCAGTTCGGCCATCAGCAGTGCCTACGAGCAGTACTTC. Translating gives CASSSAISSAYEQYF.

The chain recombines TRBV7-9 with TRBJ2-5; 12 bases fit TRBD2. Germline CDR1 and CDR2: SEHNR and FQNEAQ (reference sequence). Trimming removed 5 bases from V and 2 bases from J; junction bases left unmatched: 12. The CDR3 has 18 residues. DNA of the CDR3: TGTGCCAGCAGCGTAAGACTAGCGGGAGCACCGATGCAAGAGACCCAGTACTTC. The encoded protein is CASSVRLAGAPMQETQYF. Combining the CDR3 with reference TRBV7-9 and TRBJ2-5 gives the whole variable domain DTGVSQNPRHKITKRGQNVTFRCDPISEHNRLYWYRQTLGQGPEFLTYFQNEAQLEKSRLLSDRFSAERPKGSFSTLEIQRTEQGDSAMYLCASSVRLAGAPMQETQYFGPGTRLLVL.

The V and J genes are TRBV7-9 and TRBJ2-7, with D possibly TRBD1 on 5 matching bases. V dropped 5 bases and J dropped 1 base, with 12 bases sitting between them. This CDR3 region has 14 residues. Germline values: CDR1 SEHNR, CDR2 FQNEAQ (reference sequence). The CDR3 here is CASSPSGHSYEQYF. Here the CDR3 DNA reads TGTGCCAGCAGCCCTTCCGGACATTCCTACGAGCAGTACTTC.

This clonotype was seen repeatedly, ten times or more. The chain links TRBV25-1 to TRBJ2-7; D is possibly TRBD2 (6 bases). CDR1 is MGHDK and CDR2 is SYGVNS in the germline V gene. This CDR3 contains 15 residues. V lost 3 bases, J lost 2 bases, and 14 bases lay in between. The CDR3 protein is CASSDSSAGPYEQYF. CDR3 bases: TGTGCCAGCAGTGATTCGTCGGCGGGACCCTACGAGCAGTACTTC.

This clonotype was seen only a few times. This chain links TRBV7-2 with TRBJ2-3; 9 nucleotides match TRBD2. The CDR3 is 15 amino acids. J lost 4 bases, V lost 4 bases, and 6 bases had no gene match. Germline CDR1 reads SGHTA; CDR2 reads FQGNSA. CDR3: CASSYRAGGPDTQYF. Here the CDR3 DNA reads TGTGCCAGCAGCTATCGGGCGGGAGGGCCAGATACGCAGTATTTT.

The V and J genes are TRBV20-1 and TRBJ2-7; D might be TRBD2 (6 bases). Trimming shortened V by 0 bases and J by 1 base, and 13 bases separated the two germline ends. Germline-derived CDR1 and CDR2 are DFQATT and SNEGSKA (reference sequence). CDR3 length equals 15 residues. The CDR3 DNA reads TGCAGTGCTAGAGATCTTAGCGGATCTTCCTACGAGCAGTACTTC. As protein: CSARDLSGSSYEQYF.

This clonotype showed up many times. The chain recombines TRBV20-1 with TRBJ1-1; 7 nucleotides line up with TRBD1. V lost 6 bases to trimming and J lost 1 base; unmatched junction nucleotides: 17. Germline lookup yields CDR1 DFQATT and CDR2 SNEGSKA (reference sequence). The CDR3 loop spans 17 amino acids. The DNA for the CDR3 is TGCAGTGCCAGCAGTCGTAGGGACAGTCAACCGAACACTGAAGCTTTCTTT. Protein product: CSASSRRDSQPNTEAFF.

J is TRBJ2-4 and V is TRBV11-3, with 7 bases fitting TRBD1. The length of the CDR3 is 16 residues. V gave up 5 bases and J gave up 6 bases; unmatched junction bases: 13. Germline CDR1 and CDR2: SGHNT and YENEEA. The CDR3 DNA follows: TGTGCCAGCAGCCTACAGTGGGACAGCTATCGAAACATTCAGTACTTC. Translated, it gives CASSLQWDSYRNIQYF.

In its sample, this clonotype was seen a few times. The chain employs TRBV12-3 or TRBV12-4 and TRBJ1-5; D not resolved. Trimming pared 5 bases from V and 12 bases from J, leaving 11 bases between. The CDR3 runs 11 residues. This CDR3 is CASSNEVRQHF. CDR3 in DNA: TGTGCCAGCAGTAATGAGGTGCGCCAGCATTTT.